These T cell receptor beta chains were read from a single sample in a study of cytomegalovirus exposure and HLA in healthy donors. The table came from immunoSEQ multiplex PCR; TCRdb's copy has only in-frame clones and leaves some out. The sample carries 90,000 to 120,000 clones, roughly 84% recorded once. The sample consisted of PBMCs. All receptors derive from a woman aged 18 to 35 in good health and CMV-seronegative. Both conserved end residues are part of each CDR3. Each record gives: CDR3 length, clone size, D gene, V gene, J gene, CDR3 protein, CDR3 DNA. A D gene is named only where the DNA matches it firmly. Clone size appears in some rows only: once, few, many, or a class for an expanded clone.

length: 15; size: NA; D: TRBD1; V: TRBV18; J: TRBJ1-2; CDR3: CARRGQGGRGYGYTF; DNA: TGTGCCAGACGAGGACAGGGCGGGAGAGGCTATGGCTACACCTTC
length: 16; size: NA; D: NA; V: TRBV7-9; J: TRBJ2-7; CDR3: CASSPSSGDNSYEQYF; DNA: TGTGCCAGCAGCCCATCCTCAGGGGACAACTCCTACGAGCAGTACTTC
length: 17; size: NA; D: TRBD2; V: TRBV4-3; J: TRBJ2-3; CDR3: CASSQDMTAGGADTQYF; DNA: TGCGCCAGCAGCCAAGATATGACAGCGGGAGGAGCAGATACGCAGTATTTT
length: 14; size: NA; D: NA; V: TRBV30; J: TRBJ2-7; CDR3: CAWSGFREAYEQYF; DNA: TGTGCCTGGAGTGGGTTTAGGGAGGCCTACGAGCAGTACTTC
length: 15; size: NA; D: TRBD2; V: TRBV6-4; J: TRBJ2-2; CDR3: CASRQLAGGTGELFF; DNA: TGTGCCAGCAGACAACTAGCGGGAGGCACCGGGGAGCTGTTTTTT
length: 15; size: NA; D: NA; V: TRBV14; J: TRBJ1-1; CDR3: CASSRDDRLNTEAFF; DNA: TGTGCCAGCAGCCGAGACGACAGGTTGAACACTGAAGCTTTCTTT
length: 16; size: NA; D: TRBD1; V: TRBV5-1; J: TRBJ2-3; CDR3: CASSDEGQGWADTQYF; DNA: TGCGCCAGCAGTGATGAGGGACAGGGGTGGGCAGATACGCAGTATTTT
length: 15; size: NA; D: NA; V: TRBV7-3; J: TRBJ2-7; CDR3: CASSPGQARSYEQYF; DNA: TGTGCCAGCAGCCCCGGCCAGGCCCGCTCCTACGAGCAGTACTTC
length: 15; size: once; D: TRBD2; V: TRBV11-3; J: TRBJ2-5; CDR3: CASSLEAGGRETQYF; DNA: TGTGCCAGCAGCTTAGAAGCGGGGGGTCGAGAGACCCAGTACTTC
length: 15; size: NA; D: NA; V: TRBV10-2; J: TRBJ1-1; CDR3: CASSESYGVNTEAFF; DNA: TGCGCCAGCAGTGAGTCGTACGGAGTGAACACTGAAGCTTTCTTT
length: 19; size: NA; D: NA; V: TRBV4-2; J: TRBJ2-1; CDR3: CASSQEITQVLTRSNEQFF; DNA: TGTGCCAGCAGCCAAGAGATTACCCAGGTCCTAACTCGATCCAATGAGCAGTTCTTC
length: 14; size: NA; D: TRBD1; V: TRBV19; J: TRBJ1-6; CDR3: CASSPDRGQSPLHF; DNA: TGTGCCAGTAGTCCCGACAGGGGCCAATCACCCCTCCACTTT
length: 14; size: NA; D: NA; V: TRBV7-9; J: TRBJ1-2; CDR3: CASSPPGAGGGYTF; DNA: TGTGCCAGCAGCCCCCCCGGGGCGGGAGGTGGCTACACCTTC
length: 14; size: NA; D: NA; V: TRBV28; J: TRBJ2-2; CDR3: CASSLKDSLGELFF; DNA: TGTGCCAGCAGTTTAAAGGACAGCCTCGGGGAGCTGTTTTTT
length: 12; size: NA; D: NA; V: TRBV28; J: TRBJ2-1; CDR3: CASSPGYNEQFF; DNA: TGTGCCAGCAGCCCGGGGTACAATGAGCAGTTCTTC
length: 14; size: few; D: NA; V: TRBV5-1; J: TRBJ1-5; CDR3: CASSFDGFNQPQHF; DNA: TGCGCCAGCAGCTTTGACGGGTTCAATCAGCCCCAGCATTTT
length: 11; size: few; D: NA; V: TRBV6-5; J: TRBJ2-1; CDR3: CASSFLYEQFF; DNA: TGTGCCAGCAGTTTTTTATATGAGCAGTTCTTC
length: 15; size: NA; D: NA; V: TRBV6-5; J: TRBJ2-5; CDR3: CASRTDLWAEETQYF; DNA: TGTGCCAGCAGAACAGATCTTTGGGCCGAAGAGACCCAGTACTTC
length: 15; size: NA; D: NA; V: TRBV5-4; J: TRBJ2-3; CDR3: CASSLDRESTDTQYF; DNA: TGTGCCAGCAGCTTGGACAGGGAGAGCACAGATACGCAGTATTTT
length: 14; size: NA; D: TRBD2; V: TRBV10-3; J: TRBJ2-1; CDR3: CAISASGVYNEQFF; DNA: TGTGCCATCAGTGCTAGCGGGGTCTACAATGAGCAGTTCTTC
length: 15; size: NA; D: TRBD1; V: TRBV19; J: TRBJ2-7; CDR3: CASSLRGTDGYEQYF; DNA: TGTGCCAGTAGTTTAAGGGGGACAGATGGATACGAGCAGTACTTC
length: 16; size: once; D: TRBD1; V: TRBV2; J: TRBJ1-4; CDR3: CASSEALGQTNEKLFF; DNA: TGTGCCAGCAGTGAAGCTTTGGGACAGACTAATGAAAAACTGTTTTTT
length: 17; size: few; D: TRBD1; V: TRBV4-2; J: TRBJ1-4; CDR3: CASSQDPWDSANEKLFF; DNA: TGTGCCAGCAGCCAAGATCCTTGGGACAGCGCTAATGAAAAACTGTTTTTT
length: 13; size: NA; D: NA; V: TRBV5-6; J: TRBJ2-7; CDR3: CASSRDSLYEQYF; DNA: TGTGCCAGCAGCCGGGACTCCCTCTACGAGCAGTACTTC
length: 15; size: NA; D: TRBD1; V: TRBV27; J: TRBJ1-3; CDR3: CASSLRRGVGNTIYF; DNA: TGTGCCAGCAGTTTACGCAGGGGGGTGGGAAACACCATATATTTT
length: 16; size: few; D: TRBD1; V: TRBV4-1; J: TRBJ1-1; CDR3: CASSQVGGQGYTEAFF; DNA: TGCGCCAGCAGCCAAGTCGGGGGACAGGGCTACACTGAAGCTTTCTTT
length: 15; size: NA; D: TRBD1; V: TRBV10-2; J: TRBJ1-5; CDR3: CASGGDRELNQPQHF; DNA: TGCGCCAGTGGAGGAGACAGGGAGCTCAATCAGCCCCAGCATTTT
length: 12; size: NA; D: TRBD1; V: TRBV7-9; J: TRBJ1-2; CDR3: CSSSLTGRGYTF; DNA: TGTAGCAGCAGCTTGACAGGGCGAGGCTACACCTTC
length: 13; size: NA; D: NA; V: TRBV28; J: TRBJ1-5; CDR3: CASSGVLGQPQHF; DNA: TGTGCCAGCAGCGGGGTACTGGGTCAGCCCCAGCATTTT
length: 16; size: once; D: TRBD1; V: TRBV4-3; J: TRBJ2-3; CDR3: CASSVQGAIGTDTQYF; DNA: TGCGCCAGTTCCGTACAGGGGGCAATTGGTACAGATACGCAGTATTTT
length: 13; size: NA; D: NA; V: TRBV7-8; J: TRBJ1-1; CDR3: CASSLGEVSEAFF; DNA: TGTGCCAGCAGCTTAGGGGAGGTCTCTGAAGCTTTCTTT
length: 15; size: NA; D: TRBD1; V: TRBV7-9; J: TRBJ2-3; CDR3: CASSRGTGPMYTQYF; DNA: TGTGCCAGCAGCCGAGGGACAGGTCCAATGTATACGCAGTATTTT
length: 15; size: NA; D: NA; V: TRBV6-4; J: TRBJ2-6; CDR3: CASSDEGSGANVLTF; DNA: TGTGCCAGCAGTGACGAGGGATCTGGGGCCAACGTCCTGACTTTC
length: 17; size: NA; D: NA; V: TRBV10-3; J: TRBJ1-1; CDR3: CAISASIRSDSNTEAFF; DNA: TGTGCCATCAGTGCGAGCATCCGGTCTGATTCGAACACTGAAGCTTTCTTT
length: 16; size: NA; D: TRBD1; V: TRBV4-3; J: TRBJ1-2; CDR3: CASSQDSPDRGHGYTF; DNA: TGCGCCAGCAGCCAAGATTCGCCGGACAGGGGGCATGGCTACACCTTC
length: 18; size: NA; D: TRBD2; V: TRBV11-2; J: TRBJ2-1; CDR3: CASSQYGTSGGARNEQFF; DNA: TGTGCCAGCAGCCAATACGGGACTAGCGGGGGGGCACGCAATGAGCAGTTCTTC
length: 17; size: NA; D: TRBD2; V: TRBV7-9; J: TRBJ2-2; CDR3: CASSFGRTSGNTGELFF; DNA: TGTGCCAGCAGCTTTGGGCGAACTAGCGGGAACACCGGGGAGCTGTTTTTT
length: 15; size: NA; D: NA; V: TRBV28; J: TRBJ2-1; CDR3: CASSSRDGSYNEQFF; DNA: TGTGCCAGCAGTAGCAGGGATGGCTCCTACAATGAGCAGTTCTTC
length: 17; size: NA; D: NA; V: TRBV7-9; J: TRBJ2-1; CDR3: CASSPDSPYSSYNEQFF; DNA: TGTGCCAGCAGCCCCGACAGCCCCTATAGCTCCTACAATGAGCAGTTCTTC
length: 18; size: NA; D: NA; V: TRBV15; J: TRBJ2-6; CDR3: CATSRDLSRVPGANVLTF; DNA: TGTGCCACCAGTAGAGATTTGTCGAGGGTTCCTGGGGCCAACGTCCTGACTTTC
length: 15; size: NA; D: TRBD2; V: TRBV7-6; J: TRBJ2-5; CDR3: CASSQFSGGLETQYF; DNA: TGTGCCAGCAGCCAGTTTAGCGGGGGGCTGGAGACCCAGTACTTC
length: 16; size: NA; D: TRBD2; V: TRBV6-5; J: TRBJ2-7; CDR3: CASSYGGFVSGGEQYF; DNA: TGTGCCAGCAGTTACGGGGGCTTTGTTAGCGGGGGCGAGCAGTACTTC
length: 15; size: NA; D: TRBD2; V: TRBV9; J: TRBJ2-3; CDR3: CASRAMTSEADTQYF; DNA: TGTGCCAGCAGAGCGATGACTAGCGAAGCAGATACGCAGTATTTT
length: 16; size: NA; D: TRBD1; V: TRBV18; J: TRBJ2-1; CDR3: CASSPIETGGDNEQFF; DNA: TGTGCCAGCTCACCCATCGAGACAGGGGGGGACAATGAGCAGTTCTTC
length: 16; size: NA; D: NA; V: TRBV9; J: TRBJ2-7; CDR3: CASSVDGGGSSYEQYF; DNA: TGTGCCAGCAGCGTAGACGGCGGGGGCAGCTCCTACGAGCAGTACTTC
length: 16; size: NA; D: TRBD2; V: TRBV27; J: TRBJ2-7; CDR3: CASSALAGGLSDEQYF; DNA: TGTGCCAGCAGTGCACTAGCGGGGGGCCTAAGTGACGAGCAGTACTTC
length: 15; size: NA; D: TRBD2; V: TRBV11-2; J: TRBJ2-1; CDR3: CASSLGLVTYNEQFF; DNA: TGTGCCAGCAGCTTGGGACTAGTCACCTACAATGAGCAGTTCTTC
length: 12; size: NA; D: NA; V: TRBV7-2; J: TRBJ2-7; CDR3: CASSLATGEQYF; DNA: TGTGCCAGCAGCTTAGCGACTGGCGAGCAGTACTTC
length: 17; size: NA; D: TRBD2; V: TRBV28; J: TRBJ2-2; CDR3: CASSYLPAGEWTGELFF; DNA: TGTGCCAGCAGTTACCTTCCCGCGGGGGAATGGACCGGGGAGCTGTTTTTT
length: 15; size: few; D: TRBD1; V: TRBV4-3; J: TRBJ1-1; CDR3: CASSQDWDRGTEAFF; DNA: TGCGCCAGCAGCCAAGATTGGGACAGGGGCACTGAAGCTTTCTTT
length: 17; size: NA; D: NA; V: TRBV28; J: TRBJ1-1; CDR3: CASSPRFSGGVNTEAFF; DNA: TGTGCCAGCAGTCCCCGGTTTAGTGGCGGAGTGAACACTGAAGCTTTCTTT
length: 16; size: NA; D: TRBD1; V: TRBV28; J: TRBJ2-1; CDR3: CASSSIGTGDINEQFF; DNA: TGTGCCAGCAGTTCTATCGGGACAGGGGACATCAATGAGCAGTTCTTC
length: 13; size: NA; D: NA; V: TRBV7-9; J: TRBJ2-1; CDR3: CSSSSGLTNEQFF; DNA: TGTTCCAGCAGCTCCGGACTGACGAATGAGCAGTTCTTC